The 6 T cell receptor beta chains below come from one sample, sequenced in a study of blood T cell repertoires in COVID-19 (dated by TCRdb to between 2020 and 2021). Library preparation was by the immunoSEQ multiplex PCR assay. This is the immuneACCESS table as TCRdb keeps it, with only in-frame sequences that have V and J called. A part of the clones is gone; compared with another copy, unresolved V genes explain less than half, and the rest is unexplained. Within this sample are roughly 410,000 clones, with around 89% of them counted one time only. The top ten hold over 1% of the sample. Material for sequencing was peripheral blood. These receptors were obtained from a man aged 35 to 55 with acute or convalescent COVID-19.

This clone was recorded once. The chain uses TRBV7-9 and TRBJ2-3, with D perhaps matching TRBD1 (6 bases). The ends were cut back, 7 bases at V and 4 bases at J, with 15 bases in the middle. Germline V CDR1 and CDR2: SEHNR, FQNEAQ (reference sequence). CDR3 length: 14 amino acids. CDR3 protein: CASTTGQWSDTQYF. The CDR3 bases are TGTGCCAGCACCACAGGGCAGTGGTCAGATACGCAGTATTTT.

This chain connects TRBV19 to TRBJ1-4; D possibly corresponds to TRBD1 (6 bases). Germline loops: CDR1 LNHDA, CDR2 SQIVND (reference sequence). The CDR3 contains 15 residues. The germline V and J ends were trimmed by 5 bases and 2 bases, with 12 bases remaining between them. The CDR3 protein is CASSLNRATNEKLFF. The CDR3 DNA reads TGTGCCAGTAGTCTAAACAGGGCCACTAATGAAAAACTGTTTTTT.

The rearrangement uses TRBV11-2 and TRBJ2-5; tentatively, D is TRBD1 (5 bases). The CDR3 runs to 17 residues. Germline V gene lookup returns CDR1 SGHAT and CDR2 FQNNGV. Trimming cost V 1 base and J 2 bases, with 17 bases left between them. The CDR3 bases are TGTGCCAGCAGCTTAGCTCCCTTCACAGGCCCGCAAGAGACCCAGTACTTC. This translates into CASSLAPFTGPQETQYF.

The J gene is TRBJ1-4, the V gene TRBV6-1, with D perhaps TRBD1 (5 bases). With 4 bases removed from V and 5 bases from J, the gap between germline ends came to 17 bases. The germline V gene has CDR1 MNHNS and CDR2 SASEGT. The CDR3 runs 16 residues. CDR3 DNA sequence: TGTGCCAGCAGTGGGCCCCCGGGACTGAGAAATGAAAAACTGTTTTTT. Encoded protein: CASSGPPGLRNEKLFF.

The chain recombines TRBV28 with TRBJ2-1, with TRBD2 matching 7 bases. V shed 5 bases, J shed 5 bases, and the junction held 6 bases outside the gene matches. This CDR3 comprises 14 residues. Germline CDR1 reads MDHEN; CDR2 reads SYDVKM. DNA of the CDR3: TGTGCCAGCAGTCCTCCGGGACTAAACAATGAGCAGTTCTTC. As protein: CASSPPGLNNEQFF.

The chain has TRBV5-4 and TRBJ2-2, with D hard to call. The germline CDR1 and CDR2 sequences are SGHNT and YYREEE (reference sequence). Deletions cut 0 bases from V and 6 bases from J, with 12 bases between. The CDR3 has 15 residues. Written as DNA, the CDR3 is TGTGCCAGCAGCTTGGTACCGGGTGAAGCCGGGGAGCTGTTTTTT. Protein: CASSLVPGEAGELFF.